The present TCR beta chain was sequenced within a study of T cell changes during pregnancy in multiple sclerosis. TCRdb keeps only in-frame clones here, not all; method: immunoSEQ multiplex PCR. The table shows 51,000 or so clones, with just over 90% occurring only once. Trimming took off 8 bases at V and 5 bases at J, with 15 bases between the two ends. CDR1 is SEHNR and CDR2 is FQNEAQ in the germline V gene (reference sequence). The CDR3 runs 13 residues. The V call is TRBV7-9, the J call TRBJ2-5; possibly TRBD1 for D (5 bases). This sequence was found in a female donor with multiple sclerosis, enrolled in a pregnancy study. This sample comprised peripheral blood, obtained in the second trimester of pregnancy. The CDR3 sequence: CASRRVLGETQYF. The CDR3 DNA is TGTGCCAGCCGCAGGGTTTTGGGGGAGACCCAGTACTTC.